What follows are 4 T cell receptor beta chains derived from one specimen sequenced in a study of blood T cell repertoires in COVID-19. Some clones are missing from TCRdb's copy, which holds only in-frame ones; the method was immunoSEQ multiplex PCR. The data show 250,000 to 350,000 clones, roughly nine tenths seen once. Sequencing was done on a sample of peripheral blood. The receptors stem from a man younger than 35 who had recovered from COVID-19.

The chain combines TRBV19 with TRBJ2-5; the D gene is possibly TRBD2 (5 bases). CDR3 length equals 15 residues. The germline V gene encodes CDR1 LNHDA and CDR2 SQIVND (reference sequence). The germline V and J ends were trimmed by 0 bases and 4 bases, with 12 bases remaining between them. CDR3 sequence: CASSIDFPSGETQYF. The CDR3 DNA follows: TGTGCCAGTAGTATAGATTTCCCAAGCGGAGAGACCCAGTACTTC.

The chain employs TRBV6-2 or TRBV6-3 and TRBJ2-3; TRBD2 agrees at 7 bases. The ends lost 2 bases at V and 2 bases at J; junction bases unmatched: 4. This CDR3 has 15 amino acids. Germline V gene lookup returns CDR1 MNHEY and CDR2 SVGEGT. The CDR3 coding sequence is TGTGCCAGCAGTTACGCGGGGGTGGACACAGATACGCAGTATTTT. As protein: CASSYAGVDTDTQYF.

The chain is built from TRBV4-1 and TRBJ2-7; 8 bases line up with TRBD1. Germline V gene data show CDR1 as MGHRA and CDR2 as YSYEKL. V shed 4 bases and J 4 bases; nucleotides not matched to a gene: 3. CDR3 length: 13 residues. CDR3 bases: TGCGCCAGCAGCCTCGGACAGGGATACGAGCAGTACTTC. It codes for CASSLGQGYEQYF.

In DNA form, the CDR3 reads TGTGCCAGTAGTAGTACGGGAGGGTCCTACGAGCAGTACTTC. It is translated as CASSSTGGSYEQYF. The genes are TRBV19 and TRBJ2-7; 8 bases agree with TRBD2. Germline values: CDR1 LNHDA, CDR2 SQIVND (reference sequence). The trim removed 4 bases at V and 1 base at J, leaving 3 bases unmatched. The CDR3 sequence is 14 residues long.